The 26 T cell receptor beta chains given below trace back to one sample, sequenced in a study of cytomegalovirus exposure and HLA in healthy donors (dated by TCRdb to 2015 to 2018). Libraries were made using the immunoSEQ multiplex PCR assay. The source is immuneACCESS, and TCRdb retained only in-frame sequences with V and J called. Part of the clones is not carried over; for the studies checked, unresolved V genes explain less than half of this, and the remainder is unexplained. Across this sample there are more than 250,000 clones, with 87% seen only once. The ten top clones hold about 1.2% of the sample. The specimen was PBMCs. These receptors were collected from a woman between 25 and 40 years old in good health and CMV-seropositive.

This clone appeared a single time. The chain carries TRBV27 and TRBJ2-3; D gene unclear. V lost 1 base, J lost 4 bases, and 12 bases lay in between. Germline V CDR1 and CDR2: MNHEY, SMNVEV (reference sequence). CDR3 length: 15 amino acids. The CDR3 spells CASSLWSGSADTQYF. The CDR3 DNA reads TGTGCCAGCAGTTTATGGTCAGGTTCCGCAGATACGCAGTATTTT.

The CDR3 protein is CASSATGSSNQPQHF. CDR3 bases: TGTGCCAGCAGCGCGACAGGGAGCAGCAATCAGCCCCAGCATTTT. The gene calls are TRBV7-9 and TRBJ1-5; 7 bases map to TRBD1. This CDR3 is built from 15 residues. Germline V CDR1 and CDR2: SEHNR, FQNEAQ (reference sequence). Trimming at V came to 5 bases and at J to 1 base, leaving 5 bases not matched to a gene.

The CDR3 loop is CASMSRWEQYF. The CDR3 nucleotides read TGTGCCAGCATGTCCCGCTGGGAGCAGTACTTC. J is TRBJ2-7 and V is TRBV27; D gene uncertain. Germline V CDR1 and CDR2: MNHEY, SMNVEV (reference sequence). V lost 7 bases, J lost 7 bases, and 11 bases lay in between. The CDR3 loop spans 11 amino acids.

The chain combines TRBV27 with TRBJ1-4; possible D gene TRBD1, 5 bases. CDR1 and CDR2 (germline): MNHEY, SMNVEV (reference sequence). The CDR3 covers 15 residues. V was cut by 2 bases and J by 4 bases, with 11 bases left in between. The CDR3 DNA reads TGTGCCAGCAGTTTAAGGGGACGGTTTAATGAAAAACTGTTTTTT. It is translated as CASSLRGRFNEKLFF.

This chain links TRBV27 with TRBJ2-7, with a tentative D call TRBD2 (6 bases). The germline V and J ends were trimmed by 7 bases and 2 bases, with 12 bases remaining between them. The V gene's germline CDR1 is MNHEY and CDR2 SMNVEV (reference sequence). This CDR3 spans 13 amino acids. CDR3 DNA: TGTGCCAGCAAACTCGGGAGTGCCTACGAGCAGTACTTC. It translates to CASKLGSAYEQYF.

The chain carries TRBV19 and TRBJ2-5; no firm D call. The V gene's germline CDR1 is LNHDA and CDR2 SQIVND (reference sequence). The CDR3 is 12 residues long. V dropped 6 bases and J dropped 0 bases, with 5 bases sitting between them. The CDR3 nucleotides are TGTGCCAGTAGGCAGGACCAAGAGACCCAGTACTTC. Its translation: CASRQDQETQYF.

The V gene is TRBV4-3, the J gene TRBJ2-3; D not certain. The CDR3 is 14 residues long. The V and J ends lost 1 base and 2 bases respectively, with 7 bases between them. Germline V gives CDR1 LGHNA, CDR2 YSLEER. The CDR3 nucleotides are TGCGCCAGCAGCCAAGGGCGGCTCACAGATACGCAGTATTTT. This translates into CASSQGRLTDTQYF.

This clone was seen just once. In nucleotides, the CDR3 is TGTGCCAGCAGTTACTCGGTCGAGCAGTACTTC. Translated, it gives CASSYSVEQYF. The chain recombines TRBV6-6 with TRBJ2-7; D remains unclear. CDR1 MNHNY and CDR2 SVGAGI come from the germline V gene (reference sequence). The V end was cut by 0 bases, the J end by 6 bases, with 3 bases between. The CDR3 is made up of 11 amino acids.

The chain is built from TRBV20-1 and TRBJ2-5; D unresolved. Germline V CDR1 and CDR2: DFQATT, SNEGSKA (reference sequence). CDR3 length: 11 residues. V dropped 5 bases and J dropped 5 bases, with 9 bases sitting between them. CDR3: CSAQLLETQYF. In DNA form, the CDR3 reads TGCAGTGCTCAACTCCTCGAGACCCAGTACTTC.

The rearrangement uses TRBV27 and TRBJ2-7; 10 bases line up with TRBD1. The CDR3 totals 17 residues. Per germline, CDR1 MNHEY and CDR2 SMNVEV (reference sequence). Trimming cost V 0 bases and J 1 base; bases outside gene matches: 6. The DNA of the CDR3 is TGTGCCAGCAGTTTATCCGTCGGACAGGGGGAATCCTACGAGCAGTACTTC. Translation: CASSLSVGQGESYEQYF.

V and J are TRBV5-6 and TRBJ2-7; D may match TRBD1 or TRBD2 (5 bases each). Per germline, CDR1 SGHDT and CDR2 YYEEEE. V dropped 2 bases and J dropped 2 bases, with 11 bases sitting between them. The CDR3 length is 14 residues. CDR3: CASSLGTVTYEQYF. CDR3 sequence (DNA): TGTGCCAGCAGCTTAGGGACGGTAACCTACGAGCAGTACTTC. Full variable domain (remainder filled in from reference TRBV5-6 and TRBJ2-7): DAGVTQSPTHLIKTRGQQVTLRCSPKSGHDTVSWYQQALGQGPQFIFQYYEEEERQRGNFPDRFSGHQFPNYSSELNVNALLLGDSALYLCASSLGTVTYEQYFGPGTRLTVT.

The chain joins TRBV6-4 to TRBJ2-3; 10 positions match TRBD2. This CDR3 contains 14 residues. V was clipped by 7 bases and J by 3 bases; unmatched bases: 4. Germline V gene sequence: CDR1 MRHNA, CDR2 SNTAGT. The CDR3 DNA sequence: TGTGCCAGCATAATAGCGGGAGGAACAGATACGCAGTATTTT. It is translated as CASIIAGGTDTQYF.

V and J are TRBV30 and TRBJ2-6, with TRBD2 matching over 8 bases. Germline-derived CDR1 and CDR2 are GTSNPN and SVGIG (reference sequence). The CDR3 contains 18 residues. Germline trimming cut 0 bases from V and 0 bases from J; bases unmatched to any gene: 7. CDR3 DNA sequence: TGTGCCTGGAGTGTTGGGCTAGCGGGCCTCTCTGGGGCCAACGTCCTGACTTTC. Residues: CAWSVGLAGLSGANVLTF.

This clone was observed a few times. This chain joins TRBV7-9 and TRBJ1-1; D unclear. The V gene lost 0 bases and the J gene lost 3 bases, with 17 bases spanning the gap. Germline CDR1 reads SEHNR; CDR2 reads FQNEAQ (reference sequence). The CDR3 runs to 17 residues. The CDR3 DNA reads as TGTGCCAGCAGCTTAGCCCCCACCCTGCGTCCGGACACTGAAGCTTTCTTT. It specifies CASSLAPTLRPDTEAFF.

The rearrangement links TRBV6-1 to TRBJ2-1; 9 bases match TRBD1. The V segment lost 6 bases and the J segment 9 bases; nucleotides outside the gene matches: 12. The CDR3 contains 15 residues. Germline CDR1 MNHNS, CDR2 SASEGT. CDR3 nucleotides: TGTGCCAGCAGGGCCACGGGACAGGGAGCTGGTGAGCAGTTCTTC. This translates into CASRATGQGAGEQFF.

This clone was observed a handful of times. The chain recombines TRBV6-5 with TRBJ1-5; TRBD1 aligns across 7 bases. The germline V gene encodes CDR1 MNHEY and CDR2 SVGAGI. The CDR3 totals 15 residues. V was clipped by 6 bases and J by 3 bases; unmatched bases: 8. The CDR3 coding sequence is TGTGCCAGCAGGAGGGACAGTGACTACAATCAGCCCCAGCATTTT. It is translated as CASRRDSDYNQPQHF.

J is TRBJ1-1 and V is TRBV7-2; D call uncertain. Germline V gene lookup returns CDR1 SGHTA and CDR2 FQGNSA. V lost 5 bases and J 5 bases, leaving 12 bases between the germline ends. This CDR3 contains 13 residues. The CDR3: CASSEYRRTEAFF. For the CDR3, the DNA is TGTGCCAGCAGCGAATACAGAAGGACTGAAGCTTTCTTT.

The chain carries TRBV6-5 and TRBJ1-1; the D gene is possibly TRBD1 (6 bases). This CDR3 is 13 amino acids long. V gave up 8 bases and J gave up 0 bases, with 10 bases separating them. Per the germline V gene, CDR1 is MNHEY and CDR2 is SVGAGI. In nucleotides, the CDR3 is TGTGCCAGCTGGGACACAATGAACACTGAAGCTTTCTTT. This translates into CASWDTMNTEAFF.

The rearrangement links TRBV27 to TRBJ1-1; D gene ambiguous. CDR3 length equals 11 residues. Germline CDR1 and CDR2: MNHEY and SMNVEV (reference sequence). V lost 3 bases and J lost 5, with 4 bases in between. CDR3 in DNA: TGTGCCAGCAGTTTTGGTACTGAAGCTTTCTTT. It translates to CASSFGTEAFF.

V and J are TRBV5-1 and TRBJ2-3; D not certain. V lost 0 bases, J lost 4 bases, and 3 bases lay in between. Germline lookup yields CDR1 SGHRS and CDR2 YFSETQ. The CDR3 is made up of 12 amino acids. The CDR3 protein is CASSLGSDTQYF. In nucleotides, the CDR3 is TGCGCCAGCAGCTTGGGGTCAGATACGCAGTATTTT. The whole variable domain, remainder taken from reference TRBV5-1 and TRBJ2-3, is KAGVTQTPRYLIKTRGQQVTLSCSPISGHRSVSWYQQTPGQGLQFLFEYFSETQRNKGNFPGRFSGRQFSNSRSEMNVSTLELGDSALYLCASSLGSDTQYFGPGTRLTVL.

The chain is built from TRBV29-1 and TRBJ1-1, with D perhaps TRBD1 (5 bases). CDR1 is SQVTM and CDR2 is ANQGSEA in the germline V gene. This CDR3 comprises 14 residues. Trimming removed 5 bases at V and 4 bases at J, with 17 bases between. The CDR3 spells CSVIPGRGRTEAFF. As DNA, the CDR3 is TGCAGCGTTATACCGGGACGAGGACGCACTGAAGCTTTCTTT. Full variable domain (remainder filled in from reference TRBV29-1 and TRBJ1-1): SAVISQKPSRDICQRGTSLTIQCQVDSQVTMMFWYRQQPGQSLTLIATANQGSEATYESGFVIDKFPISRPNLTFSTLTVSNMSPEDSSIYLCSVIPGRGRTEAFFGQGTRLTVV.

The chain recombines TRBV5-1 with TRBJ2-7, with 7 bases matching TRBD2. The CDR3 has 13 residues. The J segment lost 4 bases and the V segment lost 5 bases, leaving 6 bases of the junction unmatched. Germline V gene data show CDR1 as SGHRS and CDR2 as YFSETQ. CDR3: CASRREGGYEQYF. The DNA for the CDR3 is TGCGCCAGCAGGAGGGAGGGTGGGTACGAGCAGTACTTC.

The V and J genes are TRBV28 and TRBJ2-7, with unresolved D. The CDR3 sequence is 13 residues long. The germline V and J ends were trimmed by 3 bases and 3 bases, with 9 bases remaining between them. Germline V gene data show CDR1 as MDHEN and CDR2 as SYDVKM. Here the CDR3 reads CASSFSHNYEQYF. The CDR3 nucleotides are TGTGCCAGCAGTTTTTCTCACAACTACGAGCAGTACTTC.

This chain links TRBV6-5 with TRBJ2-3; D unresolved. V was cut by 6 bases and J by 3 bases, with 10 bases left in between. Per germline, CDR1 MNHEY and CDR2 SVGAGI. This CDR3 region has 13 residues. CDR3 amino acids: CASSSGRTDTQYF. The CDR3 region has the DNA TGTGCCAGCAGCTCCGGACGGACAGATACGCAGTATTTT.

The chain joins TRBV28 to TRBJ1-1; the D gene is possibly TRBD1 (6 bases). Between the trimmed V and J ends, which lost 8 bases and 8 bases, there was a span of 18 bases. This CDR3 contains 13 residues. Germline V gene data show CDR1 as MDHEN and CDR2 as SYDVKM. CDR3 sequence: CASYTGGRGEAFF. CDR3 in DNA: TGTGCCAGCTACACGGGGGGGCGTGGGGAAGCTTTCTTT.

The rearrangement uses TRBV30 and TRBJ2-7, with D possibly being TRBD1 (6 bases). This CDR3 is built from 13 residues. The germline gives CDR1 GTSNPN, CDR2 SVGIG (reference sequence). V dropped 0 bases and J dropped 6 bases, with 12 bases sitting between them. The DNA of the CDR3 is TGTGCCTGGAGTGTATGGGACACGGGCGAGCAGTACTTC. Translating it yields CAWSVWDTGEQYF.